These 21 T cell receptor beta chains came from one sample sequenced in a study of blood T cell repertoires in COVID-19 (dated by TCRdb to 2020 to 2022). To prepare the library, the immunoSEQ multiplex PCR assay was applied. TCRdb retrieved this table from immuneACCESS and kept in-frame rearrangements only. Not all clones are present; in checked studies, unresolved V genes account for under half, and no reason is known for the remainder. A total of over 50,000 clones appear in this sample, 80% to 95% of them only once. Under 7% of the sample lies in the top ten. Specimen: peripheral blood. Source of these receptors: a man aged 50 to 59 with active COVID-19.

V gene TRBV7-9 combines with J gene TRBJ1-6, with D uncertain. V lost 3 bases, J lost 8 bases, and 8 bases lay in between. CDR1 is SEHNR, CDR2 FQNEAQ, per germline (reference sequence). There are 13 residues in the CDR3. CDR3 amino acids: CASSFVGYSPLHF. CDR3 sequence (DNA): TGTGCCAGCAGCTTCGTGGGCTATTCACCCCTCCACTTT.

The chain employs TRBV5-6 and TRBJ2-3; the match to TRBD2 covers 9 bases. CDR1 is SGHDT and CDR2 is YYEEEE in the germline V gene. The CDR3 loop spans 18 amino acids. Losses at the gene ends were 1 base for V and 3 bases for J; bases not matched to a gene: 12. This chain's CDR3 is CASSLHLSGGWGTDTQYF. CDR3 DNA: TGTGCCAGCAGCTTGCATCTCAGCGGGGGGTGGGGTACAGATACGCAGTATTTT.

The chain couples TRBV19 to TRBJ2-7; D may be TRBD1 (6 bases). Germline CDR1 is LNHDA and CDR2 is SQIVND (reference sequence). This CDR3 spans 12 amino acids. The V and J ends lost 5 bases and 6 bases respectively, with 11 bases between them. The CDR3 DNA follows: TGTGCCAGTAGTTTGGGGGCTGGCGAGCAGTACTTC. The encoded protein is CASSLGAGEQYF.

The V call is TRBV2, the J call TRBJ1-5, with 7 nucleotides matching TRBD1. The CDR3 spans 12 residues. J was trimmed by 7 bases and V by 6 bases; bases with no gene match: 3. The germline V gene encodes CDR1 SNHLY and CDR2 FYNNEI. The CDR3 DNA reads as TGTGCCAGCAGCGTACAGGGGCAGCCCCAGCATTTT. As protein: CASSVQGQPQHF.

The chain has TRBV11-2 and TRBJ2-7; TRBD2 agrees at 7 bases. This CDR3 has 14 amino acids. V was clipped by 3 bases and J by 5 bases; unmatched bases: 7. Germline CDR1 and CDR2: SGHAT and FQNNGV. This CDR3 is CASSFGLGGDEQYF. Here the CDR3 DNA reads TGTGCCAGCAGCTTCGGACTAGGAGGTGACGAGCAGTACTTC. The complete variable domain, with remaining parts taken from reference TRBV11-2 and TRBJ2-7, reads EAGVAQSPRYKIIEKRQSVAFWCNPISGHATLYWYQQILGQGPKLLIQFQNNGVVDDSQLPKDRFSAERLKGVDSTLKIQPAKLEDSAVYLCASSFGLGGDEQYFGPGTRLTVT.

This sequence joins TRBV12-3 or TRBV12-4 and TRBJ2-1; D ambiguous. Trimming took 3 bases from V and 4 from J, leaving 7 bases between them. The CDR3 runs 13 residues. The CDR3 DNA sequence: TGTGCCAGCAGTTTGGCCCTTTACAATGAGCAGTTCTTC. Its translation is CASSLALYNEQFF.

The CDR3 region is CASSFRDRGNEQFF. In DNA, the CDR3 is TGCGCCAGCAGCTTCCGGGACAGGGGCAATGAGCAGTTCTTC. V and J are TRBV5-1 and TRBJ2-1; 10 bases fit TRBD1. CDR1 and CDR2 (germline): SGHRS, YFSETQ. There are 14 residues in the CDR3. The J segment lost 6 bases and the V segment lost 2 bases, leaving 2 bases of the junction unmatched.

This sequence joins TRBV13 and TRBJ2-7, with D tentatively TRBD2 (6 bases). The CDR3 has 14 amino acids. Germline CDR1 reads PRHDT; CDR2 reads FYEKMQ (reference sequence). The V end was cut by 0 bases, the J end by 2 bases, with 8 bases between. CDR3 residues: CASSLGRGTYEQYF. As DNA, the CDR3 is TGTGCCAGCAGCTTAGGCCGGGGGACCTACGAGCAGTACTTC.

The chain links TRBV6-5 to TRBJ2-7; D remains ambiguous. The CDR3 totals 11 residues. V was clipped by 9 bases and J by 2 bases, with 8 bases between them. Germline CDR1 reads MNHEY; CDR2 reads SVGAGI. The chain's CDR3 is CASQSTYEQYF. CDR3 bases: TGTGCCAGTCAGTCGACCTACGAGCAGTACTTC.

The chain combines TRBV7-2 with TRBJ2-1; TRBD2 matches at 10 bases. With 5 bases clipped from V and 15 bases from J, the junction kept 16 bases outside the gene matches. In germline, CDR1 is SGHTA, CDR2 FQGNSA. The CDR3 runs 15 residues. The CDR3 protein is CASSASGLAGVPWFF. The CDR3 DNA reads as TGTGCCAGCAGCGCCAGTGGGCTAGCGGGGGTCCCATGGTTCTTC.

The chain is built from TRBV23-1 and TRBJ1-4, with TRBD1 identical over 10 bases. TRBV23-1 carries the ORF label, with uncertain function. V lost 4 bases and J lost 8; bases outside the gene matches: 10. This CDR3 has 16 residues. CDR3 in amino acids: CASSLNPGQGNEKLFF. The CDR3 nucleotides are TGCGCCAGCAGTCTAAATCCGGGACAGGGGAACGAAAAACTGTTTTTT.

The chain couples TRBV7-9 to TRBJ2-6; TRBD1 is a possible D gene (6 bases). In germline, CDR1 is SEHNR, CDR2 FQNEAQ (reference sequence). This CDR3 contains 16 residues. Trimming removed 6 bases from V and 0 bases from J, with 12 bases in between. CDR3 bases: TGTGCCAGCAGGCCGGGACAAAACTCTGGGGCCAACGTCCTGACTTTC. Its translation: CASRPGQNSGANVLTF.

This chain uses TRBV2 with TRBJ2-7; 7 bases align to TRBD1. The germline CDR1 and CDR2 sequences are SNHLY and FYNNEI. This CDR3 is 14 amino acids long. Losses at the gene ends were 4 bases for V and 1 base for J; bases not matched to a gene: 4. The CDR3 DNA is TGTGCCAGCAGTGGACAGGGAGCATCCTACGAGCAGTACTTC. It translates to CASSGQGASYEQYF.

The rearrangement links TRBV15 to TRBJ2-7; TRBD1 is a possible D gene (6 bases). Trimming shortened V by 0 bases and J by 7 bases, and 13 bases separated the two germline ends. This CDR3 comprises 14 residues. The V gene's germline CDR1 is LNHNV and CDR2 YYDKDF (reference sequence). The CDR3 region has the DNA TGTGCCACCAGCAGAGACTCGACAGGTGGGGAGCAGTACTTC. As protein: CATSRDSTGGEQYF.

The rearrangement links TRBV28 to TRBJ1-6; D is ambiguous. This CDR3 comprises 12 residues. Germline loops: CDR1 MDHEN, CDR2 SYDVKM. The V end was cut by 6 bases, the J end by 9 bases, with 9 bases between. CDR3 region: CASSLEASPLHF. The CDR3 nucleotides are TGTGCCAGCAGCTTAGAGGCTTCACCCCTCCACTTT. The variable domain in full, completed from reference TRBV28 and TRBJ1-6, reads DVKVTQSSRYLVKRTGEKVFLECVQDMDHENMFWYRQDPGLGLRLIYFSYDVKMKEKGDIPEGYSVSREKKERFSLILESASTNQTSMYLCASSLEASPLHFGNGTRLTVT.

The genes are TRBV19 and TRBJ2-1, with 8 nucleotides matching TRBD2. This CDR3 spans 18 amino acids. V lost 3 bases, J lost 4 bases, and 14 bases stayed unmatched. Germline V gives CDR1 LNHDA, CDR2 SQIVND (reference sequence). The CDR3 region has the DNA TGTGCCAGTAGTATGTCAACTAGCGGAATCCCCCCGTACAATGAGCAGTTCTTC. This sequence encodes CASSMSTSGIPPYNEQFF. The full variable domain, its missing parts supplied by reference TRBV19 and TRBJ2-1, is DGGITQSPKYLFRKEGQNVTLSCEQNLNHDAMYWYRQDPGQGLRLIYYSQIVNDFQKGDIAEGYSVSREKKESFPLTVTSAQKNPTAFYLCASSMSTSGIPPYNEQFFGPGTRLTVL.

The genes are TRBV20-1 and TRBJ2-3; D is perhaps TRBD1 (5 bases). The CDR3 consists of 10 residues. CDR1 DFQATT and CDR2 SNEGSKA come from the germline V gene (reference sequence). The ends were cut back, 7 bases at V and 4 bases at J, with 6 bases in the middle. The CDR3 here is CSVGADTQYF. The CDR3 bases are TGCAGTGTAGGGGCAGATACGCAGTATTTT.

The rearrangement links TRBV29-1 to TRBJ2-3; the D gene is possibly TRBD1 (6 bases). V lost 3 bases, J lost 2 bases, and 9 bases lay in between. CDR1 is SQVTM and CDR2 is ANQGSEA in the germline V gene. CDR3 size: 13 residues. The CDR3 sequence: CSVERGNTDTQYF. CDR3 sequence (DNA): TGCAGCGTTGAGAGGGGGAACACAGATACGCAGTATTTT.

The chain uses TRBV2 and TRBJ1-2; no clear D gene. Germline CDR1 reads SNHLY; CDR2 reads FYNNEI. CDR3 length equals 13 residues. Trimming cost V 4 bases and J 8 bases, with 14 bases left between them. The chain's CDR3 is CASSVYRGLGYTF. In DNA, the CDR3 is TGTGCCAGCAGTGTGTACCGCGGTTTAGGCTACACCTTC.

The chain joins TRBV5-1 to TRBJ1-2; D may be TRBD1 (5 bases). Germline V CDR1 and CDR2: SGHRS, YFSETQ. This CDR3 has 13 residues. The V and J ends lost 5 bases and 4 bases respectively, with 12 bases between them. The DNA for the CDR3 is TGCGCCAGCAGGAGGCAGGGCTCCTATGGCTACACCTTC. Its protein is CASRRQGSYGYTF.

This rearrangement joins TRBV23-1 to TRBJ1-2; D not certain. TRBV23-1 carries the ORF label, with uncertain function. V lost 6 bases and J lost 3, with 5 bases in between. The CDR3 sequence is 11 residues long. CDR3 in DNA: TGCGCCAGCAGGGAGGACTATGGCTACACCTTC. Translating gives CASREDYGYTF.